This T cell receptor (beta chain) came from a study of tumor-infiltrating lymphocytes in primary liver carcinoma. This CDR3 has 14 residues. Per the germline V gene, CDR1 is SGHAT and CDR2 is FQNNGV. Making TCR beta cDNA involved approximately 480 ng total RNA and a constant-region primer. ARM-PCR, slightly modified, supplied the TCR beta libraries through three nested multiplex PCR rounds. TRBV1-TRBV30 forward and Cbeta reverse primers drove the first two roughly 9-cycle rounds. MiXCR was run by TCRdb on the multiplex PCR reads, yielding one entry per CDR3 protein. The table has approximately 73,000 distinct CDR3 sequences, roughly 69% seen once; the top ten hold approximately 30%. Remarks on this clonotype: The junction does not match germline at one end; this may be a read error.

Unsorted bulk tissue of about 17-32 mg yielded co-extracted RNA and DNA. Material for sequencing was liver tumor tissue from sampling region 4. The subset is: tumor region T4, right-lateral pole. This clonotype originated in a man aged 40-49 years with primary liver carcinoma and hepatitis B virus infection. V gene TRBV11-2 combines with J gene TRBJ2-7, with D hard to call. CDR3 region: CASNLNMASYEQYF. The CDR3 nucleotides read TGTGCCAGCAACTTAAACATGGCGTCCTACGAGCAGTACTTC.